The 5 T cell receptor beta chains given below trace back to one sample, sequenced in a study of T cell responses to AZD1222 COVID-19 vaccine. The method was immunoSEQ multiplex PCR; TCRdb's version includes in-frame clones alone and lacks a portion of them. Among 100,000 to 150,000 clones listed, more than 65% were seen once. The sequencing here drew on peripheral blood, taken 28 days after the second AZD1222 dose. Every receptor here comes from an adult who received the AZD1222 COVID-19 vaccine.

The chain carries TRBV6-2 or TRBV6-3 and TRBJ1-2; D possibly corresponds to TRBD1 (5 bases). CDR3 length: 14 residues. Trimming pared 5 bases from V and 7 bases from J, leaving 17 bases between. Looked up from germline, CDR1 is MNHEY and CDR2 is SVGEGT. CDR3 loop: CASSRTGGARGYTF. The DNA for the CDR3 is TGTGCCAGCAGTCGAACAGGAGGGGCCCGTGGCTACACCTTC.

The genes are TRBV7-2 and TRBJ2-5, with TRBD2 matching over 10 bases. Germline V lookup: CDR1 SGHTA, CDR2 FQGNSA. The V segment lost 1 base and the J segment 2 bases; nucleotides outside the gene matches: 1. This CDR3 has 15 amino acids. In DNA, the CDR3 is TGTGCCAGCAGCTTAGGTAGCGGGGGGCAAGAGACCCAGTACTTC. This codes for CASSLGSGGQETQYF.

The CDR3, as DNA: TGTGCCAGCAGCTTTGCCGGGACAGGGACCGACGAGCAGTACTTC. This gives the protein CASSFAGTGTDEQYF. This chain links TRBV9 with TRBJ2-7; 9 bases align to TRBD1. Germline CDR1 and CDR2: SGDLS and YYNGEE. V trimming: 4 bases; J trimming: 5 bases; junction bases outside the gene matches: 10. The CDR3 covers 15 residues.

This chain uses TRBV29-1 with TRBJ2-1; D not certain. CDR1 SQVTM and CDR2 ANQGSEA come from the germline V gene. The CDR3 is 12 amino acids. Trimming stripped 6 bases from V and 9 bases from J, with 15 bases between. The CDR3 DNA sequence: TGCAGCGTCCACGGGCTAGTTGGTGAGCAGTTCTTC. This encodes CSVHGLVGEQFF.

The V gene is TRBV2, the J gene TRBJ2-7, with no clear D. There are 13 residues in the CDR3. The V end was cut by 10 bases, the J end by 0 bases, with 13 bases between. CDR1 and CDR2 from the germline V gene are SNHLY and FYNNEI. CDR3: CATVDGLSYEQYF. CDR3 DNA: TGTGCCACCGTAGACGGGCTCTCCTACGAGCAGTACTTC.